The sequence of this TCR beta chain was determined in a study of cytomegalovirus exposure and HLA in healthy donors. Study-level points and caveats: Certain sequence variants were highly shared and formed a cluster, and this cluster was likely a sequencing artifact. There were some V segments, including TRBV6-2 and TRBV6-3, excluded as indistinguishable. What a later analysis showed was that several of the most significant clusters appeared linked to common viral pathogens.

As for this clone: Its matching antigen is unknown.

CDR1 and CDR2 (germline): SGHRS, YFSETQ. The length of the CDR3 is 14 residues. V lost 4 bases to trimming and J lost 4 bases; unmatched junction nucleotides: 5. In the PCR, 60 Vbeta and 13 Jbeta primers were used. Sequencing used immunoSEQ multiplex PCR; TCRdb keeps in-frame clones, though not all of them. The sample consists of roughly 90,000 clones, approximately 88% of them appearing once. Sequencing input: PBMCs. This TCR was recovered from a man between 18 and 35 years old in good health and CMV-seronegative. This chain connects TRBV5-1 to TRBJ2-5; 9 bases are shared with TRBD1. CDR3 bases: TGCGCCAGCAGCCACGGACAGGGGCGAGAGACCCAGTACTTC. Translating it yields CASSHGQGRETQYF.